One and the same sample provided the 9 T cell receptor beta chains below, sequenced in a study of cytomegalovirus exposure and HLA in healthy donors. It was with 60 Vbeta and 13 Jbeta primers that the PCR ran. Sequencing was performed with immunoSEQ multiplex PCR; in TCRdb, only in-frame clones are kept and a portion is missing. The sample lists around 200,000 clones; roughly 90% were seen once. The source material was PBMCs. These receptors were collected from a woman aged 25-40 years in good health and CMV-seronegative.

This clone occurred once. The chain joins TRBV7-8 to TRBJ2-5; 7 bases line up with TRBD1. V was clipped by 5 bases and J by 5 bases; unmatched bases: 8. This CDR3 has 14 residues. Germline lookup yields CDR1 SGHVS and CDR2 FQNEAQ. The CDR3 protein is CASSPRQGGETQYF. Here the CDR3 DNA reads TGTGCCAGCAGCCCACGACAGGGTGGGGAGACCCAGTACTTC. The full variable domain, its missing parts supplied by reference TRBV7-8 and TRBJ2-5, is GAGVSQSPRYKVAKRGQDVALRCDPISGHVSLFWYQQALGQGPEFLTYFQNEAQLDKSGLPSDRFFAERPEGSVSTLKIQRTQQEDSAVYLCASSPRQGGETQYFGPGTRLLVL.

This clone was seen once. J is TRBJ2-2 and V is TRBV4-2; 9 bases map to TRBD2. The CDR3 consists of 16 residues. The V gene end was trimmed by 0 bases and the J gene end by 1 base; junction bases not matched to a gene: 0. Germline-derived CDR1 and CDR2 are LGHNA and YNFKEQ. The chain's CDR3 is CASSQDSGGNTGELFF. The CDR3 region has the DNA TGTGCCAGCAGCCAAGATAGCGGGGGGAACACCGGGGAGCTGTTTTTT.

J is TRBJ2-1 and V is TRBV30; no reliable D call. The germline V gene has CDR1 GTSNPN and CDR2 SVGIG (reference sequence). Trimming cost V 2 bases and J 7 bases, with 6 bases left between them. CDR3 length: 11 amino acids. The CDR3 DNA reads as TGTGCCTGGAGTTCGAGAAATGAGCAGTTCTTC. This codes for CAWSSRNEQFF. The variable domain in full, completed from reference TRBV30 and TRBJ2-1, reads SQTIHQWPATLVQPVGSPLSLECTVEGTSNPNLYWYRQAAGRGLQLLFYSVGIGQISSEVPQNLSASRPQDRQFILSSKKLLLSDSGFYLCAWSSRNEQFFGPGTRLTVL.

This clone was seen just once. CDR3 region: CASSQAQYNEQFF. CDR3 nucleotide sequence: TGCGCCAGCAGCCAAGCCCAATACAATGAGCAGTTCTTC. The chain has TRBV4-1 and TRBJ2-1; D not resolved. V lost 1 base and J lost 4, with 5 bases in between. In germline, CDR1 is MGHRA, CDR2 YSYEKL. CDR3 size: 13 residues.

The chain employs TRBV5-3 and TRBJ1-5, with D perhaps matching TRBD1 (5 bases). TRBV5-3 is recorded as an ORF, its role being uncertain. The CDR3 consists of 14 residues. Trimming shortened V by 4 bases and J by 7 bases, and 15 bases separated the two germline ends. CDR3 residues: CARSGSRVGQPQHF. The DNA for the CDR3 is TGTGCCAGAAGCGGGTCCAGGGTTGGGCAGCCCCAGCATTTT.

A single count supports this clone. The chain links TRBV27 to TRBJ2-1; perhaps TRBD1 as D (6 bases). Trimming cost V 4 bases and J 7 bases, with 17 bases left between them. The CDR3 runs 15 residues. Germline V gene data show CDR1 as MNHEY and CDR2 as SMNVEV (reference sequence). The CDR3 coding sequence is TGTGCCAGCAGTTCACGGGATCTAGGGGGTAATGAGCAGTTCTTC. Residues: CASSSRDLGGNEQFF.

The J gene is TRBJ1-5, the V gene TRBV28; perhaps TRBD1 as D (5 bases). CDR1 is MDHEN, CDR2 SYDVKM, per germline. The CDR3 has 13 amino acids. V lost 5 bases, J lost 6 bases, and 11 bases lay in between. The CDR3 spells CASSLLRGQPQHF. CDR3 bases: TGTGCCAGCAGTCTGCTTAGGGGTCAGCCCCAGCATTTT.

This chain connects TRBV28 to TRBJ1-1; possible D gene TRBD1, 5 bases. Germline values: CDR1 MDHEN, CDR2 SYDVKM. This CDR3 contains 14 residues. Trimming cost V 10 bases and J 4 bases, with 19 bases left between them. CDR3 protein: CAILDSRDRTEAFF. The CDR3 nucleotides read TGTGCCATCCTAGACAGTAGGGATCGCACTGAAGCTTTCTTT.

CDR3 region: CASTRQGGIVYEQYF. In DNA form, the CDR3 reads TGCGCCAGCACCCGCCAGGGTGGAATTGTCTACGAGCAGTACTTC. The chain combines TRBV23-1 with TRBJ2-7; tentatively, D is TRBD1 (5 bases). TRBV23-1 is reported as an ORF; its role is uncertain. The CDR3 has 15 residues. The ends were cut back, 7 bases at V and 3 bases at J, with 19 bases in the middle.